Below, 27 T cell receptor beta chains from the same sample are listed, as sequenced in a study of blood T cell repertoires in COVID-19. Sequencing was performed with immunoSEQ multiplex PCR; in TCRdb, only in-frame clones are kept and a portion is missing. The sample lists just over 300,000 clones; 90% were seen once. The sequenced sample was PBMCs or T cells enriched from blood (not recorded which). The source of these receptors is a woman between 18 and 29 years old with acute COVID-19.

This rearrangement joins TRBV30 to TRBJ1-3; 8 nucleotides match TRBD1. V shed 5 bases and J 3 bases; nucleotides not matched to a gene: 3. The CDR3 is made up of 13 amino acids. CDR1 GTSNPN and CDR2 SVGIG come from the germline V gene (reference sequence). CDR3 in DNA: TGTGCCTGGGACAGGGGTCGTGGAAACACCATATATTTT. This codes for CAWDRGRGNTIYF.

The V and J genes are TRBV5-6 and TRBJ2-1, with TRBD2 matching 7 bases. The V and J ends lost 10 bases and 6 bases, in that order; junction bases with no gene match: 16. CDR3 length: 15 residues. CDR1 is SGHDT, CDR2 YYEEEE, per germline. The CDR3 loop reads CASRFGGRTPNEQFF. Written as DNA, the CDR3 is TGTGCCTCCCGGTTCGGCGGGAGAACCCCCAATGAGCAGTTCTTC.

The chain links TRBV29-1 to TRBJ1-4; the D is unclear. This CDR3 contains 11 residues. CDR1 and CDR2 (germline): SQVTM, ANQGSEA. V lost 7 bases, J lost 7 bases, and 10 bases lay in between. The CDR3 bases are TGCAGCGGGTTCGAGGGTGAAAAACTGTTTTTT. Protein product: CSGFEGEKLFF.

The J gene is TRBJ1-4, the V gene TRBV28; unclear D gene. Germline V gene data show CDR1 as MDHEN and CDR2 as SYDVKM. The CDR3 length is 14 residues. Deletions cut 6 bases from V and 8 bases from J, with 16 bases between. The CDR3 loop reads CASRPGSRREKLFF. Written as DNA, the CDR3 is TGTGCCAGCAGGCCAGGTTCCCGGCGCGAAAAACTGTTTTTT.

The chain joins TRBV6-5 to TRBJ1-5; the D is unclear. V lost 6 bases, J lost 13 bases, and 13 bases lay in between. The CDR3 loop spans 11 amino acids. In germline, CDR1 is MNHEY, CDR2 SVGAGI. CDR3 region: CASSPETGQHF. The DNA of the CDR3 is TGTGCCAGCAGCCCCGAGACCGGGCAGCATTTT.

The chain links TRBV6-6 to TRBJ1-3; D call uncertain. CDR1 is MNHNY, CDR2 SVGAGI, per germline (reference sequence). The CDR3 extends over 17 amino acids. Trimming pared 5 bases from V and 0 bases from J, leaving 17 bases between. CDR3 DNA: TGTGCCAGCAGTCTCAACTCCGCAGGCAGCTCTGGAAACACCATATATTTT. It translates to CASSLNSAGSSGNTIYF.

The gene calls are TRBV19 and TRBJ1-4, with 9 bases lining up with TRBD1. This CDR3 region has 15 residues. The germline V gene encodes CDR1 LNHDA and CDR2 SQIVND (reference sequence). V trimming: 6 bases; J trimming: 8 bases; junction bases outside the gene matches: 10. Written as DNA, the CDR3 is TGTGCCAGTAGAAAGTCCGGGACAGGGAACGAAAAACTGTTTTTT. Translating it yields CASRKSGTGNEKLFF.

This clone has just a few counts. This chain connects TRBV5-8 to TRBJ1-1; 8 nucleotides align to TRBD1. J was trimmed by 5 bases and V by 7 bases; bases with no gene match: 13. This CDR3 is built from 15 residues. Per the germline V gene, CDR1 is SGHTS and CDR2 is YDEGEE. This chain's CDR3 is CASGYRGLSKTEAFF. CDR3 DNA: TGTGCCAGCGGTTACAGGGGGTTATCTAAGACTGAAGCTTTCTTT.

On this clone: In the same sample, other DNA sequences code for this CDR3. The rearrangement uses TRBV11-2 and TRBJ2-7; 8 nucleotides agree with TRBD2. The CDR3 sequence is 15 residues long. J was trimmed by 0 bases and V by 5 bases; bases with no gene match: 6. Germline CDR1 reads SGHAT; CDR2 reads FQNNGV. The CDR3 loop reads CASSTTGTSSYEQYF. As DNA, the CDR3 is TGTGCCAGCAGCACAACCGGGACTAGCTCCTACGAGCAGTACTTC.

The chain has TRBV10-2 and TRBJ2-7; a weak D match, TRBD1 (5 bases). Looked up from germline, CDR1 is WSHSY and CDR2 is SAAADI. Trimming took off 0 bases at V and 5 bases at J, with 14 bases between the two ends. The CDR3 sequence is 15 residues long. The CDR3 region has the DNA TGCGCCAGCAGTGAGTCGATTCAGGGTCGGAACGAGCAGTACTTC. This encodes CASSESIQGRNEQYF.

The CDR3 spells CASSPGWGGGTDTQYF. In nucleotides, the CDR3 is TGTGCCAGCAGCCCGGGCTGGGGCGGGGGCACAGATACGCAGTATTTT. The chain employs TRBV7-3 and TRBJ2-3; maybe TRBD2 (6 bases). The CDR3 covers 16 residues. Germline V gives CDR1 SGHTA, CDR2 FQGTGA. V was shortened by 5 bases and J by 1 base, with 16 bases between the two germline ends.

This sequence joins TRBV11-3 and TRBJ1-4; the D gene is possibly TRBD1 (5 bases). The V gene lost 1 base and the J gene lost 10 bases, with 13 bases spanning the gap. Germline-derived CDR1 and CDR2 are SGHNT and YENEEA. The CDR3 spans 14 residues. The CDR3 protein is CASSLGSQGGKLFF. The CDR3 coding sequence is TGTGCCAGCAGCTTAGGATCCCAGGGAGGAAAACTGTTTTTT.

J is TRBJ1-1 and V is TRBV18; no reliable D call. Trimming cost V 0 bases and J 3 bases, with 14 bases left between them. The CDR3 runs 16 residues. The V gene's germline CDR1 is KGHSH and CDR2 LQKENI. The CDR3, as DNA: TGTGCCAGCTCACCACCATCCGGGGTTTTGCACACTGAAGCTTTCTTT. Translating it yields CASSPPSGVLHTEAFF.

This clone occurred once. This chain connects TRBV18 to TRBJ1-5, with 10 bases aligning to TRBD1. Losses at the gene ends were 2 bases for V and 5 bases for J; bases not matched to a gene: 6. The CDR3 spans 16 residues. Germline CDR1 and CDR2: KGHSH and LQKENI. In nucleotides, the CDR3 is TGTGCCAGCTCACCAATGTCAGGGACAGGGGATCAGCCCCAGCATTTT. As protein: CASSPMSGTGDQPQHF.

Remarks on this clone: In the same sample, other DNA sequences code for this CDR3. The V gene is TRBV7-9, the J gene TRBJ2-7; TRBD2 aligns across 12 bases. CDR1 is SEHNR and CDR2 is FQNEAQ in the germline V gene (reference sequence). J lost 2 bases, V lost 3 bases, and 2 bases had no gene match. The CDR3 runs to 15 residues. CDR3 in DNA: TGTGCCAGCAGCTTCGGACTAGCGGGGACCTACGAGCAGTACTTC. The encoded protein is CASSFGLAGTYEQYF.

The chain has TRBV5-6 and TRBJ2-7; the match to TRBD1 covers 7 bases. Trimming removed 4 bases from V and 6 bases from J; junction bases left unmatched: 10. The CDR3 contains 14 residues. Per the germline V gene, CDR1 is SGHDT and CDR2 is YYEEEE. The CDR3 spells CASSQRDSFVEQYF. In nucleotides, the CDR3 is TGTGCCAGCAGCCAACGGGACAGTTTCGTCGAGCAGTACTTC.

Here the CDR3 DNA reads TGTGCCACCAGCAGACCCTTAACAGGGGCCTCTGGAAACACCATATATTTT. Protein sequence: CATSRPLTGASGNTIYF. The chain recombines TRBV15 with TRBJ1-3; 7 bases agree with TRBD1. CDR3 size: 17 residues. Losses at the gene ends were 2 bases for V and 0 bases for J; bases not matched to a gene: 7. CDR1 is LNHNV, CDR2 YYDKDF, per germline (reference sequence).

The V gene is TRBV7-9, the J gene TRBJ1-4; perhaps TRBD1 as D (5 bases). Germline values: CDR1 SEHNR, CDR2 FQNEAQ (reference sequence). Trimming took 5 bases from V and 6 from J, leaving 16 bases between them. This CDR3 contains 15 residues. For the CDR3, the DNA is TGTGCCAGCAGCCAACGGCAGGGCATGCATGAAAAACTGTTTTTT. Encoded protein: CASSQRQGMHEKLFF.

Only one count was recorded for this clone. V is TRBV6-1 and J is TRBJ1-5; TRBD1 matches 8 bases. Looked up from germline, CDR1 is MNHNS and CDR2 is SASEGT. Trimming cost V 3 bases and J 6 bases; bases outside gene matches: 16. The CDR3 has 18 residues. As DNA, the CDR3 is TGTGCCAGCAGTGACCGAATTAAGCGGACAGGGATGAGTCAGCCCCAGCATTTT. It translates to CASSDRIKRTGMSQPQHF.

The V call is TRBV28, the J call TRBJ2-5; no definite D call. V was clipped by 1 base and J by 2 bases, with 2 bases between them. Germline V lookup: CDR1 MDHEN, CDR2 SYDVKM. The CDR3 spans 12 residues. CDR3: CASSLSQETQYF. The CDR3, as DNA: TGTGCCAGCAGTTTATCTCAAGAGACCCAGTACTTC.

This clone showed up just a few times. The chain links TRBV6-4 to TRBJ2-2, with D possibly being TRBD1 (6 bases). The CDR3 is 14 residues long. Germline V gives CDR1 MRHNA, CDR2 SNTAGT. The V gene lost 7 bases and the J gene lost 0 bases, with 9 bases spanning the gap. As DNA, the CDR3 is TGTGCCAGCAAACGGGACACGAACACCGGGGAGCTGTTTTTT. It encodes CASKRDTNTGELFF.

The rearrangement uses TRBV5-5 and TRBJ2-5; 14 bases map to TRBD2. V lost 3 bases to trimming and J lost 4 bases; unmatched junction nucleotides: 2. CDR3 length: 15 residues. Germline lookup yields CDR1 SGHKS and CDR2 YYEKEE (reference sequence). The CDR3 region is CASSSGLAGGETQYF. In nucleotides, the CDR3 is TGTGCCAGCAGCTCTGGACTAGCGGGAGGAGAGACCCAGTACTTC.

The V gene is TRBV3-1 (or the pseudogene TRBV3-2), the J gene TRBJ2-1; D might be TRBD2 (5 bases). There are 14 residues in the CDR3. The germline V gene encodes CDR1 LGHDT and CDR2 YNNKEL (reference sequence). V was pared by 2 bases and J by 6 bases, with 11 bases between. In DNA form, the CDR3 reads TGTGCCAGCAGCCAATTCGGGGTGGTCAATGAGCAGTTCTTC. Translated, it gives CASSQFGVVNEQFF.

The J gene is TRBJ2-1, the V gene TRBV7-9; 10 bases agree with TRBD1. This CDR3 spans 17 amino acids. Germline CDR1 reads SEHNR; CDR2 reads FQNEAQ (reference sequence). After removal of 3 bases from V and 0 bases from J, the junction contained 5 bases not matched to a gene. The CDR3 DNA sequence: TGTGCCAGCAGCTTGGGACAGGGGCTAAGCTCCTACAATGAGCAGTTCTTC. Translated: CASSLGQGLSSYNEQFF. Full variable domain (outside the CDR3, taken from reference TRBV7-9 and TRBJ2-1): DTGVSQNPRHKITKRGQNVTFRCDPISEHNRLYWYRQTLGQGPEFLTYFQNEAQLEKSRLLSDRFSAERPKGSFSTLEIQRTEQGDSAMYLCASSLGQGLSSYNEQFFGPGTRLTVL.

This chain joins TRBV19 and TRBJ2-2; weak D call: TRBD1 (5 bases). The CDR3 extends over 16 amino acids. Trimming pared 6 bases from V and 7 bases from J, leaving 21 bases between. CDR1 LNHDA and CDR2 SQIVND come from the germline V gene (reference sequence). The CDR3 DNA sequence: TGTGCCAGTAGCTTGGGGCTGCCTCGTTTGGACGGGGAGCTGTTTTTT. Its protein is CASSLGLPRLDGELFF.

The rearrangement links TRBV6-5 to TRBJ1-4; weak D call: TRBD1 (5 bases). V was pared by 6 bases and J by 2 bases, with 10 bases between. CDR1 is MNHEY, CDR2 SVGAGI, per germline. The CDR3 is 14 amino acids. CDR3 loop: CASRPGGTNEKLFF. The CDR3 nucleotides are TGTGCCAGCAGGCCGGGGGGGACTAATGAAAAACTGTTTTTT.

This chain uses TRBV30 with TRBJ1-2; D possibly corresponds to TRBD1 (5 bases). The length of the CDR3 is 14 residues. In germline, CDR1 is GTSNPN, CDR2 SVGIG (reference sequence). V lost 3 bases to trimming and J lost 7 bases, with 18 bases between them. In nucleotides, the CDR3 is TGTGCCTGGAGCCCCGACGGGGGGTCCGGTGGCTACACCTTC. Amino acids: CAWSPDGGSGGYTF. The full variable domain, its missing parts supplied by reference TRBV30 and TRBJ1-2, is SQTIHQWPATLVQPVGSPLSLECTVEGTSNPNLYWYRQAAGRGLQLLFYSVGIGQISSEVPQNLSASRPQDRQFILSSKKLLLSDSGFYLCAWSPDGGSGGYTFGSGTRLTVV.